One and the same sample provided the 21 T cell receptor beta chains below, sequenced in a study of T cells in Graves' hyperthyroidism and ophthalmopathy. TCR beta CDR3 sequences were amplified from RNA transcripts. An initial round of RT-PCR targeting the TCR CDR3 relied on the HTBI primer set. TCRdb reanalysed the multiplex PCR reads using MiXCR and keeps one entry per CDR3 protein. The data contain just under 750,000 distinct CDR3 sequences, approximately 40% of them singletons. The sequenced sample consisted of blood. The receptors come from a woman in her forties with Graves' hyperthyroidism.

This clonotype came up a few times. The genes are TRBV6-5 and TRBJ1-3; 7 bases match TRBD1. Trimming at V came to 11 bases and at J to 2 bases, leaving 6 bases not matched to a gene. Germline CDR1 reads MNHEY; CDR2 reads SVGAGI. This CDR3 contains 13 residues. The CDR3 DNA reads TGTGCCGGTAAAGGGGGCGCTGGAAACACCATATATTTT. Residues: CAGKGGAGNTIYF.

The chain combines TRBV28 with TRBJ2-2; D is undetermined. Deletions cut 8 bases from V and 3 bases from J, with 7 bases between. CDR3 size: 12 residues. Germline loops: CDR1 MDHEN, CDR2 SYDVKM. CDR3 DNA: TGTGCCAGCCGAGGATACACCGGGGAGCTGTTTTTT. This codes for CASRGYTGELFF.

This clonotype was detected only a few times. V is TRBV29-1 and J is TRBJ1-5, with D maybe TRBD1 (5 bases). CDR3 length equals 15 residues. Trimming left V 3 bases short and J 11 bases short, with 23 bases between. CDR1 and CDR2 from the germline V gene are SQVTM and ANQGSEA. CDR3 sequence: CSVEGRGGARETQHF. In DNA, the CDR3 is TGCAGCGTTGAGGGCCGGGGAGGGGCGAGGGAGACCCAGCATTTT.

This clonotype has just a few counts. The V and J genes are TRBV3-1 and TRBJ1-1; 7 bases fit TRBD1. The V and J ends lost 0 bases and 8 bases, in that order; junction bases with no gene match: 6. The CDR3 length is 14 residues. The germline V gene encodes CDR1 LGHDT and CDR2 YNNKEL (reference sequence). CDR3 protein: CASSQDRDSIEAFF. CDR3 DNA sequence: TGTGCCAGCAGCCAAGACAGGGACAGTATCGAAGCTTTCTTT.

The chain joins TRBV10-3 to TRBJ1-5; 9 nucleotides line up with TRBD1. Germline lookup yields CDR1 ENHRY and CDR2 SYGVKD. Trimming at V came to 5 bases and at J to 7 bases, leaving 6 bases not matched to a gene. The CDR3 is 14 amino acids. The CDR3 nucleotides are TGTGCCATCAGTCGGACAGGGGATGGGCAGCCCCAGCATTTT. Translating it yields CAISRTGDGQPQHF.

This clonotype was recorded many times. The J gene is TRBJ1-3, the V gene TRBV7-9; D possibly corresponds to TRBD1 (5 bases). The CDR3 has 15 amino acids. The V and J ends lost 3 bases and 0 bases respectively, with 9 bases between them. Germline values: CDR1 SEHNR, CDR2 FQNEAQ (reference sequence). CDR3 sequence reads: CASSLRTNSGNTIYF. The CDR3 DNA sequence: TGTGCCAGCAGCTTGCGGACAAACTCTGGAAACACCATATATTTT. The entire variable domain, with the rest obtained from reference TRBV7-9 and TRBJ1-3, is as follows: DTGVSQNPRHKITKRGQNVTFRCDPISEHNRLYWYRQTLGQGPEFLTYFQNEAQLEKSRLLSDRFSAERPKGSFSTLEIQRTEQGDSAMYLCASSLRTNSGNTIYFGEGSWLTVV.

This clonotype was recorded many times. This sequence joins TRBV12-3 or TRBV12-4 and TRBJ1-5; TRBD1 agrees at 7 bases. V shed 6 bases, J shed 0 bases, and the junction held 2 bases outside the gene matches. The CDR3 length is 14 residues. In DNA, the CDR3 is TGTGCCAGCAGGGGACAGAATAGCAATCAGCCCCAGCATTTT. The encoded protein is CASRGQNSNQPQHF.

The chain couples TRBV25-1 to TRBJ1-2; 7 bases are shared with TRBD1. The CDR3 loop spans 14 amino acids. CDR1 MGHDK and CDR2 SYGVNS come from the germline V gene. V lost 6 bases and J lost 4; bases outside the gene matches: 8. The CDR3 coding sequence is TGTGCCAGCAGCCCCGGGACAGAAGTCTATGGCTACACCTTC. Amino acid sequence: CASSPGTEVYGYTF.

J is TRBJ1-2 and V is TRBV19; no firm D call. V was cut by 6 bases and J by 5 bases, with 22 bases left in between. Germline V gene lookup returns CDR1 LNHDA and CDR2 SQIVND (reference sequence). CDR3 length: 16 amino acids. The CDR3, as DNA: TGTGCCAGTAGCATGGGGATCGGCGGCCTTTTGTATGGCTACACCTTC. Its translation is CASSMGIGGLLYGYTF.

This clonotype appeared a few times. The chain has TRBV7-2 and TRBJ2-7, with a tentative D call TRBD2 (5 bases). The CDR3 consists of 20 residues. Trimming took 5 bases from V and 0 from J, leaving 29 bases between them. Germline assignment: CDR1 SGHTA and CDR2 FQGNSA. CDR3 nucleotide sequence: TGTGCCAGCAGCCAAGATCCGCTCGAGGTCTCAATGAGCGGCTCCTACGAGCAGTACTTC. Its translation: CASSQDPLEVSMSGSYEQYF.

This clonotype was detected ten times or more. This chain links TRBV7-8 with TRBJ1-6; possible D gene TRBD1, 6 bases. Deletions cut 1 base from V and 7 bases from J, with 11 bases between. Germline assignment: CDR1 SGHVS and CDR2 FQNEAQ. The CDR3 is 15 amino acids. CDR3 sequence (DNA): TGTGCCAGCAGCTTAGGCACAGGGAAAAATTCACCCCTCCACTTT. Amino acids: CASSLGTGKNSPLHF.

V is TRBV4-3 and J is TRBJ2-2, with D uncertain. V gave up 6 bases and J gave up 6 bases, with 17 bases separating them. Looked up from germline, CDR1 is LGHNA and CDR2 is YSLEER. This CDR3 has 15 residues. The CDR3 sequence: CASSPTWIFPGELFF. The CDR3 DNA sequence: TGCGCCAGCAGTCCTACTTGGATTTTCCCCGGGGAGCTGTTTTTT.

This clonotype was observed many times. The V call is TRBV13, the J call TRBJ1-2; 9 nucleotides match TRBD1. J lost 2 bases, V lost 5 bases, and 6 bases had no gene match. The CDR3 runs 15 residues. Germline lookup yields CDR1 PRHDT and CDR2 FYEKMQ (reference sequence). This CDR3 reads CASSVGQGRNYGYTF. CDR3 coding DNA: TGTGCCAGCAGCGTTGGACAGGGGAGGAACTATGGCTACACCTTC.

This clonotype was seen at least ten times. This CDR3 is CASRTWSTEAFF. The CDR3 bases are TGTGCCAGCAGGACCTGGTCGACTGAAGCTTTCTTT. V is TRBV12-3 or TRBV12-4 and J is TRBJ1-1; D gene unclear. V dropped 6 bases and J dropped 5 bases, with 10 bases sitting between them. The CDR3 spans 12 residues.

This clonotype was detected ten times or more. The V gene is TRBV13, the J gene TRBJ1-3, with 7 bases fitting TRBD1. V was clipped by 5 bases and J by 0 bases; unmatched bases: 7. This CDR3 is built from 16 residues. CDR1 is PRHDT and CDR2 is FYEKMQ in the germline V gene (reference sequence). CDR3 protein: CASSERRTGSGNTIYF. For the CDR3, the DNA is TGTGCCAGCAGCGAACGCCGGACAGGCTCTGGAAACACCATATATTTT.

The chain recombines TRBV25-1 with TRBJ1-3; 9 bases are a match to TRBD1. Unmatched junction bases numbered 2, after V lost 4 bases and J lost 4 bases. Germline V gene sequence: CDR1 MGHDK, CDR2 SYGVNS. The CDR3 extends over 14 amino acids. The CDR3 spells CASSVTGGGNTIYF. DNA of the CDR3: TGTGCCAGCAGTGTTACAGGGGGCGGAAACACCATATATTTT.

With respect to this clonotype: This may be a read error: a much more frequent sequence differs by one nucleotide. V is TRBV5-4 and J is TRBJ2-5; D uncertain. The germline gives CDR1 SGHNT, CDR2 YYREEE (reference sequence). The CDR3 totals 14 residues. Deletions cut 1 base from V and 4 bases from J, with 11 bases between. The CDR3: CASSLRDTGETQYF. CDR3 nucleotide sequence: TGTGCCAGCAGCTTGAGGGATACTGGAGAGACCCAGTACTTC.

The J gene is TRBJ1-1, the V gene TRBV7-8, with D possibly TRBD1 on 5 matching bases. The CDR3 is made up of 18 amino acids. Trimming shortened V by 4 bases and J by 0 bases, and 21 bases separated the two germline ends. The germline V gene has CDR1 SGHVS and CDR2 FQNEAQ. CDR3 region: CASSSPDSEDGMNTEAFF. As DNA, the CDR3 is TGTGCCAGCAGCTCCCCCGACAGCGAAGACGGAATGAACACTGAAGCTTTCTTT.

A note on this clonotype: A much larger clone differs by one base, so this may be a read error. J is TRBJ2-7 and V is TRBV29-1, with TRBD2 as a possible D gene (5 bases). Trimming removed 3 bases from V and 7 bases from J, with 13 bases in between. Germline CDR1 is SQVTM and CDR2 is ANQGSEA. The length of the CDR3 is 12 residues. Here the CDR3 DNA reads TGCAGCGTTGACGGGCAGACTAATGAGCAGTACTTC. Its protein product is CSVDGQTNEQYF.

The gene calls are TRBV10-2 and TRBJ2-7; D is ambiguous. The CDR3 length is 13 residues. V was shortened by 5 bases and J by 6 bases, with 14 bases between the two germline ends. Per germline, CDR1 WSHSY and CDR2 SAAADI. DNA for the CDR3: TGCGCCAGCAGTCTGACCGACCCCAGCGAGCAGTACTTC. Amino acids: CASSLTDPSEQYF.

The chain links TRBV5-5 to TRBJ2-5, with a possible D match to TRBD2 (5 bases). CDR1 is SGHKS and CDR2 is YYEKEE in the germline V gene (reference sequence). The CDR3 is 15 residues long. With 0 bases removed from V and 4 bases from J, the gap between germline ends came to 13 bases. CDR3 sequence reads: CASSLAVAGGETQYF. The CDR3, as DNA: TGTGCCAGCAGCTTGGCGGTGGCAGGAGGAGAGACCCAGTACTTC. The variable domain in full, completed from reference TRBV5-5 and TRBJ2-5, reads DAGVTQSPTHLIKTRGQQVTLRCSPISGHKSVSWYQQVLGQGPQFIFQYYEKEERGRGNFPDRFSARQFPNYSSELNVNALLLGDSALYLCASSLAVAGGETQYFGPGTRLLVL.